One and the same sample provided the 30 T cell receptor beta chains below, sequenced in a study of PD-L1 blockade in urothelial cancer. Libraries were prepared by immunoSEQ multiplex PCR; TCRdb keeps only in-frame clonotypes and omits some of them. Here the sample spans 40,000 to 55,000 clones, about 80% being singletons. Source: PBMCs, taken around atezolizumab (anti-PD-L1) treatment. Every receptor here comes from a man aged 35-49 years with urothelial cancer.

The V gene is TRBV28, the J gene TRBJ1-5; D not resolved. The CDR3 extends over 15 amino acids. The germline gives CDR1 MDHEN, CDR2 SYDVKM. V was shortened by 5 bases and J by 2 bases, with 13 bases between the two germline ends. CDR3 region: CASSHRDFGNQPQHF. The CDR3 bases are TGTGCCAGCAGTCATCGGGATTTTGGCAATCAGCCCCAGCATTTT.

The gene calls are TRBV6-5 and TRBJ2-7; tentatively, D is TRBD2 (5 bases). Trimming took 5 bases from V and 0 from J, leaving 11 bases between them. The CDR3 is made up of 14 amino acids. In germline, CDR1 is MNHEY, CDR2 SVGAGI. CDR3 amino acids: CASSPLAASYEQYF. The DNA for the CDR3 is TGTGCCAGCAGTCCCCTAGCTGCCTCCTACGAGCAGTACTTC.

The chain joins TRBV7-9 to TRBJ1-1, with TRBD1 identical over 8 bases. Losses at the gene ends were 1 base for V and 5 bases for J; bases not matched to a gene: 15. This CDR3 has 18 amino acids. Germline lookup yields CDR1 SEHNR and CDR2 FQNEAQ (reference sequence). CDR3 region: CASSLVGDRRRLGTEAFF. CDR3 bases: TGTGCCAGCAGCTTAGTAGGGGACAGGAGGAGGTTGGGTACTGAAGCTTTCTTT.

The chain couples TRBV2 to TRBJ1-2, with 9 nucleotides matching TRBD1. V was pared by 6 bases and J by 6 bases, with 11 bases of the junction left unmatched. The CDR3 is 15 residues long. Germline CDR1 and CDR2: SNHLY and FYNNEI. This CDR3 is CASRWALQGAHGYTF. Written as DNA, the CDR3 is TGTGCCAGCAGGTGGGCCTTACAGGGGGCCCATGGCTACACCTTC.

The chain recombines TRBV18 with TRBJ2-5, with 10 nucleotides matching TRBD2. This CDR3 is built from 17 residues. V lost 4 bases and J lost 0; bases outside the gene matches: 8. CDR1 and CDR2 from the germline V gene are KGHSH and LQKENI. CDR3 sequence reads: CASSQIATSGYQETQYF. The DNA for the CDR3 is TGTGCCAGCTCACAAATCGCGACTAGCGGGTACCAAGAGACCCAGTACTTC.

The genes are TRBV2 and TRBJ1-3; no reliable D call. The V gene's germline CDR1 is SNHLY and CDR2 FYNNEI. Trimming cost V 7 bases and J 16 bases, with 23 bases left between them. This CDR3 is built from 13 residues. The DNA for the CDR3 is TGTGCCAGCACGGGGATCAATACGGGGAGTACCTATTTT. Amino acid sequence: CASTGINTGSTYF.

In DNA form, the CDR3 reads TGTGCCAGCAGTTTAAGCGGGATCACGGGACTAGCAGCCAATGAGCAGTTCTTC. The encoded protein is CASSLSGITGLAANEQFF. The chain couples TRBV27 to TRBJ2-1; the match to TRBD2 covers 9 bases. CDR3 length: 18 residues. With V trimmed by 2 bases and J by 6 bases, 14 bases remained unmatched. From germline, CDR1 is MNHEY and CDR2 SMNVEV (reference sequence).

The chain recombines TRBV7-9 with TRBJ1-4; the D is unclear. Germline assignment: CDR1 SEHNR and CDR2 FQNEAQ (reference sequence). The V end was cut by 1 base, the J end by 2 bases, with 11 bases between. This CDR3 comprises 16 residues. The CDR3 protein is CASSLGAGGTNEKLFF. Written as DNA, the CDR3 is TGTGCCAGCAGCTTAGGGGCGGGAGGCACTAATGAAAAACTGTTTTTT.

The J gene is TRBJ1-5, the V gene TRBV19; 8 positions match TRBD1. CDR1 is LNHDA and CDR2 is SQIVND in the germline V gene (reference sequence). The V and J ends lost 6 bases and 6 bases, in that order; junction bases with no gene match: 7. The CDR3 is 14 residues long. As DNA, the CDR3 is TGTGCCAGTAGGGACAGGGCCTCGGGTCAGCCCCAGCATTTT. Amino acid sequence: CASRDRASGQPQHF.

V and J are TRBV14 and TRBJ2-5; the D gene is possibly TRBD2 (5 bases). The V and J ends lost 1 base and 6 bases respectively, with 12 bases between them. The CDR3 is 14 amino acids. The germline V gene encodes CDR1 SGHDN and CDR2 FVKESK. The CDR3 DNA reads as TGTGCCAGCAGCCAAGCGGGGAGCCTAAAGACCCAGTACTTC. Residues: CASSQAGSLKTQYF. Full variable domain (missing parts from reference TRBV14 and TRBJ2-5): EAGVTQFPSHSVIEKGQTVTLRCDPISGHDNLYWYRRVMGKEIKFLLHFVKESKQDESGMPNNRFLAERTGGTYSTLKVQPAELEDSGVYFCASSQAGSLKTQYFGPGTRLLVL.

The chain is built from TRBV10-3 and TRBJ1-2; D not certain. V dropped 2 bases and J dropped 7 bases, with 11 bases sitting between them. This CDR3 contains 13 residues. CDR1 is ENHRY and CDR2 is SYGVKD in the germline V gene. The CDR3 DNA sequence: TGTGCCATCAGTGAGAGTGGCGAGGGTGGCTACACCTTC. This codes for CAISESGEGGYTF.

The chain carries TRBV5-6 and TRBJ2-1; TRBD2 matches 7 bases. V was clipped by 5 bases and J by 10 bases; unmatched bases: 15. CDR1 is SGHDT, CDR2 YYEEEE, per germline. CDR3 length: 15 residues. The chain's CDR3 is CASRPPGGLMDEQFF. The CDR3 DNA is TGTGCCAGCAGGCCACCGGGGGGATTGATGGACGAGCAGTTCTTC.

The CDR3 spells CASSLVAGYESYEQYF. CDR3 nucleotides: TGTGCCAGCAGCTTAGTGGCAGGGTACGAGTCCTACGAGCAGTACTTC. The genes are TRBV7-2 and TRBJ2-7; TRBD1 might be the D (5 bases). Trimming removed 1 base at V and 1 base at J, with 14 bases between. This CDR3 is 16 amino acids long. CDR1 SGHTA and CDR2 FQGNSA come from the germline V gene.

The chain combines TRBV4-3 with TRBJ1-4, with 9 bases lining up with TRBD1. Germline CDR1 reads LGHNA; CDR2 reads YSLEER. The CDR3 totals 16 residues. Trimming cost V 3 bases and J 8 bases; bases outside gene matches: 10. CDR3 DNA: TGCGCCAGCAGCCAGGACTTTACAGGGGGCGGCGAAAAACTGTTTTTT. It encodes CASSQDFTGGGEKLFF.

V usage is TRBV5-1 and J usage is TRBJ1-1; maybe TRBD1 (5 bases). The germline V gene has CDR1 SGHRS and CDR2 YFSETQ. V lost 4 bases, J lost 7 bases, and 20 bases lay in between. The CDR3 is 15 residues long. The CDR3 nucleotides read TGCGCCAGCAGCACGGGGGGGGAGCCCCGCGTTGAAGCTTTCTTT. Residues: CASSTGGEPRVEAFF.

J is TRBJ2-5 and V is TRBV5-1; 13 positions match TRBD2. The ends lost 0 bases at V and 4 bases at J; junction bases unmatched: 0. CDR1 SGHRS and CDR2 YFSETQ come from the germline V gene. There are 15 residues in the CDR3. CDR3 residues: CASSLGLAGGETQYF. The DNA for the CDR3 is TGCGCCAGCAGCTTGGGACTAGCGGGAGGAGAGACCCAGTACTTC.

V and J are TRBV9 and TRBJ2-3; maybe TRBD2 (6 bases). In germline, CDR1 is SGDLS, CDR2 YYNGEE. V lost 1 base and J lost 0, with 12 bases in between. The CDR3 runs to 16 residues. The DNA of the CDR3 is TGTGCCAGCAGCGTACAGTTAGCGGATAGCACAGATACGCAGTATTTT. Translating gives CASSVQLADSTDTQYF.

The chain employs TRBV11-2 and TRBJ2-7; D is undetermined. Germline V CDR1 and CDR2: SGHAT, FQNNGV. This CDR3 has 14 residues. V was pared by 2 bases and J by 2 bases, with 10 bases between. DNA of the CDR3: TGTGCCAGCAGCTTAATCCCCGGTGCCTACGAGCAGTACTTC. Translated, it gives CASSLIPGAYEQYF. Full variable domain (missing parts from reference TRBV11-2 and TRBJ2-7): EAGVAQSPRYKIIEKRQSVAFWCNPISGHATLYWYQQILGQGPKLLIQFQNNGVVDDSQLPKDRFSAERLKGVDSTLKIQPAKLEDSAVYLCASSLIPGAYEQYFGPGTRLTVT.

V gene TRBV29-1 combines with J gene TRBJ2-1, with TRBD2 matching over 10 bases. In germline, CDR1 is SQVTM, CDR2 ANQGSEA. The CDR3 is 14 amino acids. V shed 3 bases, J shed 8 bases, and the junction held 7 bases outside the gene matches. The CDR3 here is CSVERLAGVYEQFF. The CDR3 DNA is TGCAGCGTTGAGAGGCTAGCGGGAGTCTATGAGCAGTTCTTC.

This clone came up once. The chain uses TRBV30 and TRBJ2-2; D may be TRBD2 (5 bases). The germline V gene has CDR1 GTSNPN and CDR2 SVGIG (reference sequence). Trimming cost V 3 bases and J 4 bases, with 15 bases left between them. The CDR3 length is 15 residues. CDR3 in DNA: TGTGCCTGGAGGGGAGAGGTAGTAAGCACCGGGGAGCTGTTTTTT. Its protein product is CAWRGEVVSTGELFF.

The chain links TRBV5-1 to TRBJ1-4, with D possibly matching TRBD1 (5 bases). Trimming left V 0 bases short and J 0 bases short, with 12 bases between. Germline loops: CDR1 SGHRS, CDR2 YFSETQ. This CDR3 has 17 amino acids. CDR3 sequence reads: CASSLGYRTTTNEKLFF. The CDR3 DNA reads TGCGCCAGCAGCTTGGGCTACAGGACCACAACTAATGAAAAACTGTTTTTT.

Written as DNA, the CDR3 is TGTGCCTGGAACAGGAGAAATGGAAACACCATATATTTT. It translates to CAWNRRNGNTIYF. The chain combines TRBV30 with TRBJ1-3, with a tentative D call TRBD1 (5 bases). Per germline, CDR1 GTSNPN and CDR2 SVGIG (reference sequence). V shed 4 bases and J shed 3 bases, with 10 bases lying between them. The CDR3 is 13 residues long. The complete variable domain, with remaining parts taken from reference TRBV30 and TRBJ1-3, reads SQTIHQWPATLVQPVGSPLSLECTVEGTSNPNLYWYRQAAGRGLQLLFYSVGIGQISSEVPQNLSASRPQDRQFILSSKKLLLSDSGFYLCAWNRRNGNTIYFGEGSWLTVV.

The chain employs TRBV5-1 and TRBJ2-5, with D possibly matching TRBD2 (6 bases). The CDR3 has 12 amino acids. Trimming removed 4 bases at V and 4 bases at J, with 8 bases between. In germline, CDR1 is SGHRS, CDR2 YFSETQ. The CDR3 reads CASSGGTETQYF. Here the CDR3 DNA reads TGCGCCAGCAGCGGGGGGACAGAGACCCAGTACTTC.

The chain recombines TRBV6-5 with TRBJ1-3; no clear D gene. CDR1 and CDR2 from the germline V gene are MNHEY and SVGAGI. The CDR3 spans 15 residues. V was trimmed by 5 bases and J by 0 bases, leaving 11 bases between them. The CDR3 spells CASSRLGVSGNTIYF. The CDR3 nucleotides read TGTGCCAGCAGTCGCCTCGGGGTCTCTGGAAACACCATATATTTT.

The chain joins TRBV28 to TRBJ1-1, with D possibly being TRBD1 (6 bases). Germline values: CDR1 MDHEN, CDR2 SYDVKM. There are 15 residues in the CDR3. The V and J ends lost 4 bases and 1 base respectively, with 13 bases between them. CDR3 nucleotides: TGTGCCAGCAGTTCATCCGGGACACCGAACACTGAAGCTTTCTTT. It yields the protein CASSSSGTPNTEAFF.

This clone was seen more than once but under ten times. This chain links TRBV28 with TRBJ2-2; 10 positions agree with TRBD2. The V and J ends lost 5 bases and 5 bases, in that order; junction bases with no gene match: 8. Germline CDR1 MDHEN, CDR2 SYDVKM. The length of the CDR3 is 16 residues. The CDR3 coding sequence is TGTGCCAGCAGTCCCTCAGCGGGAGGGAGGACCGGGGAGCTGTTTTTT. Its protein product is CASSPSAGGRTGELFF. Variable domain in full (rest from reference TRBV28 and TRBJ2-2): DVKVTQSSRYLVKRTGEKVFLECVQDMDHENMFWYRQDPGLGLRLIYFSYDVKMKEKGDIPEGYSVSREKKERFSLILESASTNQTSMYLCASSPSAGGRTGELFFGEGSRLTVL.

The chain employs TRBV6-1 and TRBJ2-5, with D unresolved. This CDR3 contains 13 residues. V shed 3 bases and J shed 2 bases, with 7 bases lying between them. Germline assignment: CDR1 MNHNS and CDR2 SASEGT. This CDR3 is CASSDPVQETQYF. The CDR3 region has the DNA TGTGCCAGCAGTGATCCGGTACAAGAGACCCAGTACTTC.

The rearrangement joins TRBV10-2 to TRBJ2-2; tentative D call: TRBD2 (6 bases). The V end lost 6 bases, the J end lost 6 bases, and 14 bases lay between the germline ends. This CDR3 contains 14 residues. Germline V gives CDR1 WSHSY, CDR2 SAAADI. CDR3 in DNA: TGCGCCAGCAGGGACACCGGGAGCTCCGGGGAGCTGTTTTTT. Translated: CASRDTGSSGELFF.

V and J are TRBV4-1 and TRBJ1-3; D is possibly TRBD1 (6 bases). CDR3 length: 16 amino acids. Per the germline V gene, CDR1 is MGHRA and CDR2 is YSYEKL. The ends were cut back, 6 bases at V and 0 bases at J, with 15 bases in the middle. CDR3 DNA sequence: TGCGCCAGCAGTCCGGGACACCCGAGCTCTGGAAACACCATATATTTT. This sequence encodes CASSPGHPSSGNTIYF.

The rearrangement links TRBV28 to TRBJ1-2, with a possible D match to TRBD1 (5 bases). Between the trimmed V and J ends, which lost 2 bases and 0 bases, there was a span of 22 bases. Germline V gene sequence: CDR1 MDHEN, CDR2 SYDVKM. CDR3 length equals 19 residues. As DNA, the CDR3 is TGTGCCAGCAGTTTACAAGTGGGATTCATAGGGGCACCTAACTATGGCTACACCTTC. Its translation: CASSLQVGFIGAPNYGYTF.